This entry is about one T cell receptor (beta chain). Its target is unknown. The record originates from a study of T cell responses to AZD1222 COVID-19 vaccine. Across the study: Both about-4-week and about-12-week second-dose recipients were combined.

This CDR3 spans 18 amino acids. CDR1 is MNHEY and CDR2 is SVGEGT in the germline V gene. Trimming pared 3 bases from V and 1 base from J, leaving 19 bases between. This table comes from immunoSEQ multiplex PCR, and its TCRdb copy is limited to in-frame clones, with some not included. The table shows 85,000 to 90,000 clones, with around nine tenths occurring only once. Study observations and caveats: Clonal diversity may have been underestimated in mostly white British donors. Two AZD1222 doses significantly raised spike-specific TCR breadth and depth over controls.

The genes are TRBV6-2 or TRBV6-3 and TRBJ1-5; D perhaps matches TRBD1 (6 bases). Sequencing was performed on peripheral blood, taken on day 0 of AZD1222 vaccination. The TCR comes from an adult in good health. The DNA of the CDR3 is TGTGCCAGCAGTTATCGGTTGGAGGGGGGTCAGAGCAATCAGCCCCAGCATTTT. Its translation: CASSYRLEGGQSNQPQHF.